Listed here are 14 T cell receptor beta chains from one sample, sequenced in a study of blood T cells in healthy people across ages. A sample-barcoded 5' primer and a J-beta primer mix were used in a second PCR of roughly 7 to 11 cycles. TCRdb re-derived calls from the 5' RACE reads in MiXCR, one entry per CDR3 protein. The sample yields 700,000 to 900,000 distinct CDR3 sequences, roughly 50% seen once. The sequenced sample consisted of blood. The receptors originated from an elderly man in good health.

This clonotype was observed at least ten times. The chain links TRBV7-2 to TRBJ2-7; 12 bases align to TRBD2. V lost 1 base to trimming and J lost 6 bases; unmatched junction nucleotides: 7. This CDR3 has 16 amino acids. Germline V gives CDR1 SGHTA, CDR2 FQGNSA. As DNA, the CDR3 is TGTGCCAGCAGCTTAGGACTAGCGGGAGCCTCGGGCGAGCAGTACTTC. Protein product: CASSLGLAGASGEQYF.

This clonotype was observed once. The V and J genes are TRBV25-1 and TRBJ2-7; tentative D call: TRBD2 (6 bases). Trimming pared 5 bases from V and 8 bases from J, leaving 25 bases between. CDR1 is MGHDK and CDR2 is SYGVNS in the germline V gene. The CDR3 extends over 16 amino acids. CDR3 nucleotide sequence: TGTGCCAGCAGTTTAGCCCTTCTCCCGACTAGTTCCAAGCAGTACTTC. Protein: CASSLALLPTSSKQYF.

The chain recombines TRBV9 with TRBJ2-5; 10 bases are shared with TRBD2. CDR1 and CDR2 (germline): SGDLS, YYNGEE. This CDR3 has 17 residues. V shed 0 bases and J 4 bases; nucleotides not matched to a gene: 9. Here the CDR3 reads CASSVDPAGGVRETQYF. The CDR3 bases are TGTGCCAGCAGCGTAGACCCAGCGGGGGGGGTAAGAGAGACCCAGTACTTC.

This clonotype was detected many times. The chain links TRBV20-1 to TRBJ2-5; no definite D call. CDR3 size: 13 residues. The V and J ends lost 1 base and 4 bases respectively, with 10 bases between them. Germline values: CDR1 DFQATT, CDR2 SNEGSKA (reference sequence). CDR3 nucleotides: TGCAGTGCTAGAGGGGAAGGGTTAGAGACCCAGTACTTC. Translated: CSARGEGLETQYF.

This clonotype was counted a few times. CDR3 protein: CSASRASDTDTQYF. DNA of the CDR3: TGCAGTGCTAGTAGGGCTAGCGACACAGATACGCAGTATTTT. This chain uses TRBV20-1 with TRBJ2-3; maybe TRBD2 (6 bases). The V end lost 3 bases, the J end lost 2 bases, and 12 bases lay between the germline ends. Germline values: CDR1 DFQATT, CDR2 SNEGSKA (reference sequence). The CDR3 spans 14 residues.

V gene TRBV9 combines with J gene TRBJ1-5; no definite D call. Trimming stripped 0 bases from V and 7 bases from J, with 8 bases between. This CDR3 comprises 13 residues. Germline V CDR1 and CDR2: SGDLS, YYNGEE. The CDR3 sequence: CASSVDWYQPQHF. The CDR3 DNA sequence: TGTGCCAGCAGCGTAGATTGGTACCAGCCCCAGCATTTT. The whole variable domain, filled in from reference TRBV9 and TRBJ1-5, reads DSGVTQTPKHLITATGQRVTLRCSPRSGDLSVYWYQQSLDQGLQFLIQYYNGEERAKGNILERFSAQQFPDLHSELNLSSLELGDSALYFCASSVDWYQPQHFGDGTRLSIL.

The chain is built from TRBV20-1 and TRBJ2-7; no clear D. This CDR3 spans 16 amino acids. Trimming removed 5 bases from V and 0 bases from J, with 20 bases in between. Germline CDR1 DFQATT, CDR2 SNEGSKA (reference sequence). The CDR3 DNA is TGCAGTGCTCCCCAGGCACCGCCCCTGAGCTCCTACGAGCAGTACTTC. It codes for CSAPQAPPLSSYEQYF.

The rearrangement uses TRBV7-2 and TRBJ2-1; D remains ambiguous. V was cut by 1 base and J by 7 bases, with 11 bases left in between. The germline V gene has CDR1 SGHTA and CDR2 FQGNSA. This CDR3 region has 14 residues. CDR3 region: CASSLGGVQNEQFF. Written as DNA, the CDR3 is TGTGCCAGCAGCTTAGGTGGGGTCCAGAATGAGCAGTTCTTC.

The V call is TRBV7-9, the J call TRBJ2-1, with a weak D call TRBD2 (5 bases). Per the germline V gene, CDR1 is SEHNR and CDR2 is FQNEAQ (reference sequence). The CDR3 contains 14 residues. V was cut by 2 bases and J by 13 bases, with 18 bases left in between. CDR3 loop: CASSLLDKRETQFF. The CDR3 DNA follows: TGTGCCAGCAGCTTATTAGACAAGAGGGAGACCCAGTTCTTC. The full variable domain, its missing parts supplied by reference TRBV7-9 and TRBJ2-1, is DTGVSQNPRHKITKRGQNVTFRCDPISEHNRLYWYRQTLGQGPEFLTYFQNEAQLEKSRLLSDRFSAERPKGSFSTLEIQRTEQGDSAMYLCASSLLDKRETQFFGPGTRLTVL.

The chain couples TRBV6-2 or TRBV6-3 to TRBJ2-4; D call uncertain. The J call is uncertain, as TRBJ2-5 better fits the DNA end. The CDR3 spans 13 residues. CDR1 is MNHEY, CDR2 SVGEGT, per germline. The CDR3 here is CASNTAAKGTQYF. The CDR3 DNA reads as TGTGCCAGCAACACCGCGGCCAAGGGGACCCAGTACTTC.

This clonotype has a handful of counts. The chain has TRBV14 and TRBJ2-3; D is possibly TRBD2 (7 bases). CDR1 and CDR2 from the germline V gene are SGHDN and FVKESK. V gave up 4 bases and J gave up 14 bases, with 16 bases separating them. The CDR3 runs 12 residues. CDR3 residues: CASSLIQGGAYF. CDR3 nucleotide sequence: TGTGCCAGCAGCCTCATACAGGGAGGGGCGTATTTT.

Concerning this clonotype itself: At one end the junction does not follow the germline gene, possibly because of a read error. The chain joins TRBV7-2 to TRBJ1-1; D perhaps matches TRBD1 (6 bases). Germline loops: CDR1 SGHTA, CDR2 FQGNSA. The CDR3 sequence is 14 residues long. This CDR3 reads CASGLQGRNTEAFF. The CDR3 coding sequence is TGTGCCAGCGGCTTACAGGGTAGGAACACTGAAGCTTTCTTT. The complete variable domain, with remaining parts taken from reference TRBV7-2 and TRBJ1-1, reads GAGVSQSPSNKVTEKGKDVELRCDPISGHTALYWYRQSLGQGLEFLIYFQGNSAPDKSGLPSDRFSAERTGGSVSTLTIQRTQQEDSAVYLCASGLQGRNTEAFFGQGTRLTVV.

V gene TRBV14 combines with J gene TRBJ1-1; perhaps TRBD1 as D (6 bases). The ends were cut back, 3 bases at V and 1 base at J, with 9 bases in the middle. This CDR3 region has 14 residues. The germline V gene encodes CDR1 SGHDN and CDR2 FVKESK. This CDR3 is CASSHGGPNTEAFF. The DNA for the CDR3 is TGTGCCAGCAGCCACGGGGGCCCGAACACTGAAGCTTTCTTT.

This chain joins TRBV7-9 and TRBJ1-2; 7 bases fit TRBD1. CDR1 is SEHNR and CDR2 is FQNEAQ in the germline V gene (reference sequence). The V and J ends lost 5 bases and 3 bases, in that order; junction bases with no gene match: 3. This CDR3 is 13 amino acids long. The CDR3 bases are TGTGCCAGCAGCCGGGACAGCGACTATGGCTACACCTTC. Its protein is CASSRDSDYGYTF.